This TCR beta chain was sequenced in a study of Ad26.COV2.S vaccination and SARS-CoV-2 variants. Points from the study as a whole: Recipients given vaccine exceeded placebo recipients in spike-specific TCR breadth.

The sample's treatment: roughly 20 received Ad26.COV2.S at low or high dose, single or two shots; five or six received placebo; per-sample allocation not given. The samples date from day 63 after the first vaccine or placebo injection. TCRdb keeps only in-frame clones here, not all; method: immunoSEQ multiplex PCR. The sample has about 260,000 clones, 87% seen once; the top ten hold approximately 3%. CDR3 length equals 14 residues. Per germline, CDR1 SGHVS and CDR2 FQNEAQ. Trimming took 9 bases from V and 4 from J; bases not matched to a gene: 9. Concerning this clone: Its antigen is unidentified.

V is TRBV7-8 and J is TRBJ1-5; TRBD1 aligns across 7 bases. The material was peripheral blood, obtained in a trial of Ad26.COV2.S vaccine versus placebo. The clonotype was recovered from a person aged 18-65 years who received the Ad26.COV2.S COVID-19 vaccine or a placebo. The CDR3 loop reads CASDPTGANQPQHF. For the CDR3, the DNA is TGTGCCAGTGACCCTACAGGGGCTAATCAGCCCCAGCATTTT.